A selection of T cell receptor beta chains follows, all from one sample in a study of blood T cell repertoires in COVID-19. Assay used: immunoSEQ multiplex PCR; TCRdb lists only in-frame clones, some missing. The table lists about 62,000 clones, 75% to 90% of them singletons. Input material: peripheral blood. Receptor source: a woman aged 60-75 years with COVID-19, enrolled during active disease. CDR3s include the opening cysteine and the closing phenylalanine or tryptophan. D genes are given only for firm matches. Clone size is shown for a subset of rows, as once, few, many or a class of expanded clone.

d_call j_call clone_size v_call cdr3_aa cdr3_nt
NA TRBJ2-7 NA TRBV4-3 CASSQDPGQSSYEQYF TGCGCCAGCAGCCAAGACCCAGGGCAAAGCTCCTACGAGCAGTACTTC
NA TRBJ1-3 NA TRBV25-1 CASSNTVSGNTIYF TGTGCCAGCAGTAACACAGTTTCAGGAAACACCATATATTTT
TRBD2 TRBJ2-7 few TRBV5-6 CASSYGLAGQYF TGTGCCAGCAGCTACGGACTAGCGGGACAGTACTTC
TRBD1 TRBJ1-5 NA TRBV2 CASFGGGNNQPQHF TGTGCCAGCTTCGGAGGGGGCAACAATCAGCCCCAGCATTTT
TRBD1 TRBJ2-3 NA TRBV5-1 CASSLTGQGTDTQYF TGCGCCAGCAGCCTTACTGGACAGGGCACAGATACGCAGTATTTT
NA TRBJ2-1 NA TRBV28 CASSHPERYNEQFF TGTGCCAGCAGTCATCCGGAGCGGTACAATGAGCAGTTCTTC
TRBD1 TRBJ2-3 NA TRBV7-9 CATSRGTTDTQYF TGTGCCACCTCCAGGGGGACCACAGATACGCAGTATTTT
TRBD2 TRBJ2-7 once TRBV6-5 CASSYLTSGRYEQYF TGTGCCAGCAGTTACCTCACTAGCGGGAGGTACGAGCAGTACTTC
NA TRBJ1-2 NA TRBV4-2 CASSQGGMINNNYGYTF TGTGCCAGCAGCCAAGGAGGGATGATAAATAATAACTATGGCTACACCTTC
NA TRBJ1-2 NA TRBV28 CAMGGDNYGYTF TGTGCCATGGGCGGGGATAACTATGGCTACACCTTC
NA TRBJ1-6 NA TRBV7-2 CASSPQGTHSPLHF TGTGCCAGCAGCCCCCAGGGGACACATTCACCCCTCCACTTT
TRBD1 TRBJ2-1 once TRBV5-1 CASSSGQVTRGSYNEQFF TGCGCCAGCAGCTCCGGACAGGTAACTAGGGGCTCCTACAATGAGCAGTTCTTC
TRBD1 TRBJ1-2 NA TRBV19 CASKRGQGAAGVYGYTF TGTGCCAGTAAACGAGGACAGGGGGCTGCGGGGGTCTATGGCTACACCTTC
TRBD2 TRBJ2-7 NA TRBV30 CAWSELAGGQEQYF TGTGCCTGGAGTGAACTAGCGGGAGGGCAGGAGCAGTACTTC
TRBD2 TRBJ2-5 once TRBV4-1 CASSQDVSGLAGGMRETQYF TGCGCCAGCAGCCAAGATGTGTCGGGACTAGCGGGAGGTATGAGGGAGACCCAGTACTTC
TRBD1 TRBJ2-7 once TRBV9 CASSGGQNSYEQYF TGTGCCAGCAGCGGGGGACAGAATTCCTACGAGCAGTACTTC
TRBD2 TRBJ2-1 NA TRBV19 CASTQETSGRTYNEQFF TGTGCCAGTACCCAAGAGACTAGCGGGAGGACCTACAATGAGCAGTTCTTC
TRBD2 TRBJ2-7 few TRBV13 CASSFMGLAVSEQYF TGTGCCAGCAGCTTCATGGGACTAGCCGTGAGCGAGCAGTACTTC
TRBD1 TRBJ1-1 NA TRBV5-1 CASSLGQGRFTEAFF TGCGCCAGCAGCTTGGGACAGGGAAGGTTCACTGAAGCTTTCTTT
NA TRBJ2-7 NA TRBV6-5 CASSPSNYEQYF TGTGCCAGCAGCCCGAGTAACTACGAGCAGTACTTC
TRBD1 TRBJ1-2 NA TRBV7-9 CASSFRTGAAVYGYTF TGTGCCAGCAGCTTTCGTACAGGGGCCGCCGTCTATGGCTACACCTTC
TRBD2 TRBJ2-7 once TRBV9 CASSVSGVASGPYEQYF TGTGCCAGCAGCGTATCTGGCGTGGCTAGCGGTCCCTACGAGCAGTACTTC
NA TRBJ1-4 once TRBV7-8 CASSPRSYNEKLFF TGTGCCAGCAGCCCCAGAAGTTACAATGAAAAACTGTTTTTT
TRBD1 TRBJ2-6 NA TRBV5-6 CASSQTGTGIGGANVLTF TGTGCCAGCAGCCAAACCGGGACAGGGATTGGTGGGGCCAACGTCCTGACTTTC
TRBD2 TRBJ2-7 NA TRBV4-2 CASSQVRLAGENEQYF TGTGCCAGCAGCCAAGTTAGGCTAGCGGGAGAGAACGAGCAGTACTTC
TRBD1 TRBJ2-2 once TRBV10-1 CASSQGAGELFF TGCGCCAGCAGTCAGGGGGCCGGGGAGCTGTTTTTT
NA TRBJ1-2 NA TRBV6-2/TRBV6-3 CASSYSTGSYTF TGTGCCAGCAGTTACTCCACAGGCAGCTACACCTTC
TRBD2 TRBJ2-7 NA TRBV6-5 CASKLSLAGTYEQYF TGTGCCAGCAAGCTTTCACTAGCGGGTACCTACGAGCAGTACTTC
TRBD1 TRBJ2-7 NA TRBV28 CASSGDRGLNEQYF TGTGCCAGCAGTGGGGACAGGGGCTTAAACGAGCAGTACTTC
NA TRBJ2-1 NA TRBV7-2 CASSLVTYNEQFF TGTGCCAGCAGCTTAGTAACCTACAATGAGCAGTTCTTC
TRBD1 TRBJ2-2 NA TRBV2 CASSEWRTGPTGELFF TGTGCCAGCAGTGAATGGCGGACAGGGCCAACCGGGGAGCTGTTTTTT
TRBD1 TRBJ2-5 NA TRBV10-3 CAISDGQGETQYF TGTGCCATCAGTGACGGACAGGGAGAGACCCAGTACTTC
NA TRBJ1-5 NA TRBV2 CASSEVLSGTQHF TGTGCCAGCAGTGAAGTTCTGTCCGGGACCCAGCATTTT
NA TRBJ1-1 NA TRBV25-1 CASRDLSDSRPGAFF TGTGCCAGCAGGGACCTCTCGGACTCCCGTCCGGGGGCTTTCTTT
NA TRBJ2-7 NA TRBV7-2 CASSLISQGPYEQYF TGTGCCAGCAGCTTAATCTCCCAGGGGCCCTACGAGCAGTACTTC
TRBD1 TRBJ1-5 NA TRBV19 CASSLLPGQAPGQPQHF TGTGCCAGTAGTCTATTACCGGGACAGGCACCGGGTCAGCCCCAGCATTTT
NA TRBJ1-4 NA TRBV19 CASSKLSAGAKEKLFF TGTGCCAGTAGTAAGCTCTCGGCAGGGGCGAAGGAAAAACTGTTTTTT
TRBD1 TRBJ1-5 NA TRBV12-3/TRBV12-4 CASRGQGNQPQHF TGTGCCAGCAGGGGACAGGGCAATCAGCCCCAGCATTTT
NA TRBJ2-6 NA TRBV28 CASSVGGGPSGANVLTF TGTGCCAGCAGTGTAGGGGGGGGGCCCTCTGGGGCCAACGTCCTGACTTTC
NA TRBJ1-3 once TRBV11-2 CASSLELSGNTIYF TGTGCCAGCAGCTTAGAACTCTCTGGAAACACCATATATTTT
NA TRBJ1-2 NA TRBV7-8 CASSLGSGGAANYGYTF TGTGCCAGCAGCTTAGGGAGCGGGGGGGCCGCTAACTATGGCTACACCTTC
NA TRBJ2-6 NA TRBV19 CASINRVGTGANVLTF TGTGCCAGTATAAACAGGGTAGGCACTGGGGCCAACGTCCTGACTTTC
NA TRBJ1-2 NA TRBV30 CAWSFKGRDGYTF TGTGCCTGGAGCTTCAAGGGGAGGGATGGCTACACCTTC
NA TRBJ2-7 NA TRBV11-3 CASSPRTALEIVYEQYF TGTGCCAGCAGCCCCCGGACAGCCTTAGAAATTGTTTACGAGCAGTACTTC
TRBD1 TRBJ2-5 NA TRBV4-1 CASSQPDRVGETQYF TGCGCCAGCAGCCAGCCAGACAGGGTTGGGGAGACCCAGTACTTC
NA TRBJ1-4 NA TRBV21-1 CASSTRDSNATNEKLFF TGTGCCAGCAGCACCCGGGACAGCAATGCAACTAATGAAAAACTGTTTTTT
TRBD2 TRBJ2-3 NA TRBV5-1 CASSTMTSGLNTQYF TGCGCCAGCAGCACCATGACTAGCGGCCTAAATACGCAGTATTTT
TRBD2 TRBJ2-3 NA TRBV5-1 CASSLLTSGASTDTQYF TGCGCCAGCAGCTTGCTCACTAGCGGAGCTAGCACAGATACGCAGTATTTT
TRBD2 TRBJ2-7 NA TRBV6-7 CASSYSTSGGFEQYF TGTGCCAGCAGTTACTCGACTAGCGGGGGCTTCGAGCAGTACTTC
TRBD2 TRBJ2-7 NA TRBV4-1 CASSQDLTGGREQYF TGCGCCAGCAGCCAAGATCTAACGGGAGGGCGCGAGCAGTACTTC
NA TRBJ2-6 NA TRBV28 CASSFYEGAYSGANVLTF TGTGCCAGCAGTTTTTATGAGGGAGCCTACTCTGGGGCCAACGTCCTGACTTTC
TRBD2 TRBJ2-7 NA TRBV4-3 CASSLGGGEQYF TGCGCCAGCAGCCTCGGGGGGGGCGAGCAGTACTTC
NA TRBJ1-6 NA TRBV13 CASSLDLQVHSPLHF TGTGCCAGCAGCTTAGATCTCCAGGTGCATTCACCCCTCCACTTT
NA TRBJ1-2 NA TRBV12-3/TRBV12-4 CASSQTENYGYTF TGTGCCAGCAGTCAAACAGAGAACTATGGCTACACCTTC